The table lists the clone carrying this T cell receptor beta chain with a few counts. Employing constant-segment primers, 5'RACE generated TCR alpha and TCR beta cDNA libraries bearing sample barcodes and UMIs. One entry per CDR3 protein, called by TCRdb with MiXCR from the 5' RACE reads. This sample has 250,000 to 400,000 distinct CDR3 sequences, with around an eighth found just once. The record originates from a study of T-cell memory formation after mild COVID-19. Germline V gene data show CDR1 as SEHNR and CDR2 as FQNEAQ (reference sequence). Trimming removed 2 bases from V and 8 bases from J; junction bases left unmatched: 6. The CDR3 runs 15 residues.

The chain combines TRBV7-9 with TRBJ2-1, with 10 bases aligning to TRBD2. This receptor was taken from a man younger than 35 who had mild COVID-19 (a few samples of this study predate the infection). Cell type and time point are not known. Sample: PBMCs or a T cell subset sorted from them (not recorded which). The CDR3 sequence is CASSLQRGGLHEQFF. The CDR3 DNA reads TGTGCCAGCAGCTTACAGCGGGGGGGCCTTCATGAGCAGTTCTTC.